This TCR beta chain was found in a study of spatial heterogeneity in lung cancer. This clonotype was found many times. The CDR3 loop spans 14 amino acids. The V gene's germline CDR1 is LGHDT and CDR2 YNNKEL (reference sequence). V shed 0 bases and J shed 4 bases, with 8 bases lying between them. Time point defined: blood at routine non-recurrence follow-up after resection. Unsorted whole RNA of tumor, nontumor lung or frozen PBMC was sequenced. TCRdb redid the calling of the 5' RACE reads with MiXCR, one entry per CDR3 protein. The profile shows 43,000 or so distinct CDR3 sequences, about 11% of them singletons.

This receptor was taken from a male donor with early-stage non-small cell lung cancer. Sequenced here: PBMCs, sampled at follow-up. The chain links TRBV3-1 to TRBJ2-3, with D hard to call. Here the CDR3 reads CASSQELVPDTQYF. CDR3 bases: TGTGCCAGCAGCCAAGAGCTAGTCCCAGATACGCAGTATTTT.